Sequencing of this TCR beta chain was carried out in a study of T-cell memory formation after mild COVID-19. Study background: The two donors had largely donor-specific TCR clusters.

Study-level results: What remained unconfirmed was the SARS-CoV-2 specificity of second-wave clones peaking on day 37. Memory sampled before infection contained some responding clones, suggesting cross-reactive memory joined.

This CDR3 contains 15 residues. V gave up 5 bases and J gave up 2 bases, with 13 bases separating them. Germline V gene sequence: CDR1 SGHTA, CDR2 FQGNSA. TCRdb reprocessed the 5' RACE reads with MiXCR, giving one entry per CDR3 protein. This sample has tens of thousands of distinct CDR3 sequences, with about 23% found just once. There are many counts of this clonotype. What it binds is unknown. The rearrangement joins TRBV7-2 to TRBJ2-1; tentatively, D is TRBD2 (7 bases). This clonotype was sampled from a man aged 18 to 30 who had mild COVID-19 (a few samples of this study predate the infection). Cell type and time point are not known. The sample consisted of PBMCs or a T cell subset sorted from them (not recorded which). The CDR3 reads CASSPRGAPYNEQFF. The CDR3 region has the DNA TGTGCCAGCAGCCCCCGGGGGGCCCCCTACAATGAGCAGTTCTTC.